This TCR beta chain was retrieved from a study of blood T cell repertoires in COVID-19 (TCRdb year 2020). Looking at the study overall: Samples from collaborators originated in the United States, Italy and Spain and spanned both the acute and convalescent phases of COVID-19. Where available, HLA class I and class II types were obtained from metadata supplied by the sample provider rather than from assay-based typing. Sample metadata almost always included a de-identified subject ID, COVID-19 status, age in years and sex. The material from the prospective study consisted of cDNA or gDNA derived from T cells, B-cell-depleted T cells, or PBMCs. Subjects who had been exposed to COVID-19, were actively infected with it, or had recovered from it provided the deeply sampled blood TCRbeta repertoires that made up the dataset. Samples were obtained from the ongoing ImmuneRACE study (first 160 participants) and from approximately 1,200 subjects provided by 6 global collaborators. The repertoires were made available in a free public database intended to serve as a resource for research on the immune response to SARS-CoV-2.

TCRbeta CDR3 regions were amplified from genomic DNA by means of the immunoSEQ Assay, a bias-controlled multiplex PCR. In the original analysis: The number of nucleated cells in each sample was estimated from the amplification of reference gene primers within the assay. To quantify the absolute abundance of each unique TCRbeta CDR3 rearrangement, sequence reads were collapsed and filtered. For each sample, productive Simpson clonality was calculated as the square root of Simpson's diversity index over productive rearrangements. TCRdb holds this immuneACCESS table with in-frame rearrangements only. Some clones are missing; in checked studies, unresolved V genes explain under half, and the rest has no known cause. V, J and clone size were drawn from that table, and D and trimming were deduced from the DNA. The sample contains 500,000 or so clones, about 85% of them found a single time. In total, the top ten clones hold roughly 0.7% of the sample.

Enrolling through a virtual design, the prospective study's participants ranged in age from about 18 to 89 years and lived across about two dozen United States geographic areas. Cohort assignment in the prospective study relied on participant-reported clinical history from a screening survey and a study questionnaire. For ImmuneRACE Cohort 3, a participant was defined as recovered based on two consecutive negative NP/OP PCR tests, clearance by a healthcare professional, or resolution of symptoms. In the prospective study, whole blood, serum and a nasopharyngeal or oropharyngeal swab were collected from each participant by mobile phlebotomists. Participants in the prospective study had the option to provide additional blood draws and questionnaires over an approximately two-month period. Before DNA extraction, blood samples from the prospective study were shipped at room temperature or frozen. Overall study outcomes, separate from this receptor: The amount of clinical and demographic metadata varied by source and participant and was provided uncurated.

Cut back by 4 bases and 4 bases, the V and J ends lie 7 bases apart. Reading the germline V gene gives CDR1 SGHNT and CDR2 YENEEA. From cysteine to phenylalanine, the CDR3 is 12 amino acids long. Only the CDR3 part of the read is kept: 36 bases, read in frame from the first base. Turning to this clone: Its antigen is currently not known. Within one base of it there is no much larger clone, and no base qualities were kept.

The sequence came from a young woman who had recovered from COVID-19. Rearrangement joined TRBV11-3 to TRBJ1-1, with no confident D gene call. The material sequenced was PBMCs or T cells enriched from blood (not recorded which). CDR3 region: CASSSRGTEAFF. The nucleotide sequence is TGTGCCAGCAGCTCGCGCGGCACTGAAGCTTTCTTT.